Listed below are T cell receptor beta chains from one sample, sequenced in a study of CD8 T cells in ankylosing spondylitis. MiXCR was run by TCRdb on the 5' RACE reads, yielding one entry per CDR3 protein. The sample contains about 150,000 distinct CDR3 sequences, around 32% of which appear only once. Material: synovial fluid, either unsorted or a sorted T cell fraction (not recorded which). All receptors derive from a male donor with ankylosing spondylitis. The CDR3 runs from the conserved cysteine through the conserved F or W. D genes are given only for firm matches. For some rows the clone size is stated as once, few or many, or as a class when expanded; others skip it.

d_gene	v_gene	j_gene	abundance	CDR3nt	CDR3aa
TRBD1	TRBV6-5	TRBJ2-2	.	TGTGCCAGCAGTTACGGGGACAGGGGGGCCGGGGAGCTGTTTTTT	CASSYGDRGAGELFF
.	TRBV6-2/TRBV6-3	TRBJ1-1	few	TGTGCCAGCAGTTACCAGGTGCGTCCCAACACTGAAGCTTTCTTT	CASSYQVRPNTEAFF
.	TRBV14	TRBJ2-3	.	TGTGCCAGCAGCCAAGATATCGTCGCAGATACGCAGTATTTT	CASSQDIVADTQYF
.	TRBV27	TRBJ2-7	.	TGTGCCAGCAGTTTGCACAGGCAATCCTACGAGCAGTACTTC	CASSLHRQSYEQYF
.	TRBV9	TRBJ1-1	many	TGTGCCAGCAGCGTAGGAGGCCGCGAGAGTTGGACTGAAGCTTTCTTT	CASSVGGRESWTEAFF
TRBD1	TRBV6-1	TRBJ1-3	.	TGTGCCTCCAGGCGGGGACAGAGCTCTGGAAACACCATATATTTT	CASRRGQSSGNTIYF
.	TRBV7-9	TRBJ1-2	.	TGTGCCAGCAGCCCAACGGACTATGACTATGGCTACACCTTC	CASSPTDYDYGYTF
.	TRBV20-1	TRBJ2-1	many	TGCAGTGCTAGAGGCGGCCCTACCCGCTCCTACAATGAGCAGTTCTTC	CSARGGPTRSYNEQFF
.	TRBV7-2	TRBJ2-5	.	TGTGCCAGCAGCCCTACCTATTTCGAGACCCAGTACTTC	CASSPTYFETQYF
.	TRBV20-1	TRBJ2-1	few	TGCAGTGCTAGGGAACGGGGTTCCTACAATGAGCAGTTCTTC	CSARERGSYNEQFF
TRBD2	TRBV2	TRBJ2-1	.	TGTGCCAGCAGTGCCGGACTAGCGCAGTTCTTC	CASSAGLAQFF
.	TRBV7-9	TRBJ1-2	few	TGTGCCAGCAGCTTAGCCAGGGATAACTATGGCTACACCTTC	CASSLARDNYGYTF
.	TRBV7-8	TRBJ2-1	.	TGTGCCAGCAGCCCCAGGGGGGACTACTACAATGAGCAGTTCTTC	CASSPRGDYYNEQFF
.	TRBV6-1	TRBJ1-1	.	TGTGCCAGCAGACCTGGGACACCGAACACTGAAGCTTTCTTT	CASRPGTPNTEAFF
TRBD1	TRBV14	TRBJ1-2	once	TGTGCCAGCAGCCCGGATGGGACAGCTAACTATGGCTACACCTTC	CASSPDGTANYGYTF
TRBD2	TRBV4-2	TRBJ2-1	many	TGTGCCAGCAGCCAAGAGGGGGCCCTAGCGGGAGGGCTTGGTGAGCAGTTCTTC	CASSQEGALAGGLGEQFF
TRBD2	TRBV20-1	TRBJ2-3	once	TGCAGTGCTAGAGGCGAAATGACTAGCGGGGGCACAGATACGCAGTATTTT	CSARGEMTSGGTDTQYF
.	TRBV2	TRBJ1-1	.	TGTGCCAGCAGCAAAGATATGAACACTGAAGCTTTCTTT	CASSKDMNTEAFF
.	TRBV6-1	TRBJ2-7	few	TGTGCCAGCAGTACCTCCGGGAAGGACGAGCAGTACTTC	CASSTSGKDEQYF
.	TRBV10-3	TRBJ2-2	.	TGTGCCATCAGTGGCGGGGGGGAGCTGTTTTTT	CAISGGGELFF
TRBD1	TRBV20-1	TRBJ1-6	few	TGCAGTGCCAAAGGACAGGGGGCGGTTTCACCCCTCCACTTT	CSAKGQGAVSPLHF
TRBD1	TRBV10-3	TRBJ2-1	.	TGTGCCATCAGTGAGTCGACTGGGGGAGACAGGGGGTTCTTC	CAISESTGGDRGFF
.	TRBV6-1	TRBJ2-7	.	TGTGCCAGCAGTGAATTAGACAGGTGGTCTAGCGAGCAGTACTTC	CASSELDRWSSEQYF
TRBD2	TRBV5-1	TRBJ2-3	.	TGCGCCAGCAGCTCCCTAGCGGGGGGAAGCACAGATACGCAGTATTTT	CASSSLAGGSTDTQYF
TRBD1	TRBV11-3	TRBJ2-5	few	TGTGCCAGCAGCTTAACCGCGACAGGGCCGGGAGAGACCCAGTACTTC	CASSLTATGPGETQYF
TRBD2	TRBV12-3/TRBV12-4	TRBJ2-7	.	TGTGCCAGCTGCTCTGATGCGGGACTAGCGAGTCTGCAGTACTTC	CASCSDAGLASLQYF
.	TRBV5-5	TRBJ1-5	.	TGTGCCAGCAGCACAGACCTTAAGGGCAATCAGCCCCAGCATTTT	CASSTDLKGNQPQHF
.	TRBV30	TRBJ2-3	many	TGTGCCTGGGCCCCGGGGACAGATACGCAGTATTTT	CAWAPGTDTQYF
.	TRBV10-3	TRBJ2-1	.	TGTGCCATCAGCGACCCGGGGGGCCTGCAGTTCTTC	CAISDPGGLQFF
.	TRBV28	TRBJ1-1	many	TGTGCCAGCAGTTTTCAATACATGAACACTGAAGCTTTCTTT	CASSFQYMNTEAFF
.	TRBV6-2/TRBV6-3	TRBJ2-1	many	TGTGCCAGCATGCAAGGGAACTCCTACAATGAGCAGTTCTTC	CASMQGNSYNEQFF
.	TRBV20-1	TRBJ2-4	few	TGCAGTGCCCTGGACAGAACACTAGCCAAAAACATTCAGTACTTC	CSALDRTLAKNIQYF
.	TRBV20-1	TRBJ1-4	.	TGCAGTGCTAGCGACGGGGCCCGAAATGAAAAACTGTTTTTT	CSASDGARNEKLFF
.	TRBV28	TRBJ1-5	.	TGTGCCAGCAGTCACCCCCGGGGATTTAGCAATCAGCCCCAGCATTTT	CASSHPRGFSNQPQHF
.	TRBV5-1	TRBJ1-5	.	TGCGCCAGCAGCCCAGGGGATGGCAATCAGCCCCAGCATTTT	CASSPGDGNQPQHF
.	TRBV5-6	TRBJ1-1	.	TGTGCCAGCAGCTCTTTGGGGTACACTGAAGCTTTCTTT	CASSSLGYTEAFF
.	TRBV20-1	TRBJ1-6	.	TGCAGTGCTAGAGAGAGGGACGGCCGATCACCCCTCCACTTT	CSARERDGRSPLHF
.	TRBV18	TRBJ1-1	.	TGTGCCAGCTCACCACGCTTCGGTTCGGAAGCTTTCTTT	CASSPRFGSEAFF
TRBD1	TRBV18	TRBJ2-1	few	TGTGCCAGCTCACCAGATTTCGGACAGGGGAACTACAATGAGCAGTTCTTC	CASSPDFGQGNYNEQFF
TRBD2	TRBV20-1	TRBJ2-1	many	TGCAGTGCTAGGGGAAGCGGGAGTCGGTACAATGAGCAGTTCTTC	CSARGSGSRYNEQFF
TRBD2	TRBV10-3	TRBJ2-7	few	TGTGCCATCAGTGGCCGACTAGCGGGGTCCTCCTACGAGCAGTACTTC	CAISGRLAGSSYEQYF
.	TRBV20-1	TRBJ2-3	few	TGCAGTGCTACGTGGGATCCCACAGATACGCAGTATTTT	CSATWDPTDTQYF
.	TRBV6-2/TRBV6-3	TRBJ2-1	few	TGTGCCAGCAGTTACGGTAAGGTCCCACACAATGAGCAGTTCTTC	CASSYGKVPHNEQFF
.	TRBV27	TRBJ2-1	.	TGTACCAGCAGTTCGACGTCAGGGCGAGATGAGCAGTTCTTC	CTSSSTSGRDEQFF
.	TRBV12-3/TRBV12-4	TRBJ1-3	.	TGTGCCAGCAGCCCGGGACCAGGAGCAAACACCATATATTTT	CASSPGPGANTIYF
TRBD1	TRBV11-2	TRBJ1-1	few	TGTGCCAGCAGCCTACGTGGTTTCGGGACAGTGAACACTGAAGCTTTCTTT	CASSLRGFGTVNTEAFF
TRBD1	TRBV20-1	TRBJ2-5	.	TGCAGTGCTGGGACAGGAAAAGAGACCCAGTACTTC	CSAGTGKETQYF
TRBD1	TRBV20-1	TRBJ1-1	medium-sized	TGCAGTGCTAGACTTGGGACAGCCTTTTCTTTCTTT	CSARLGTAFSFF
.	TRBV7-2	TRBJ1-6	few	TGTGCCAGCGGATGGGTGGGAGCTTCACCCCTCCACTTT	CASGWVGASPLHF